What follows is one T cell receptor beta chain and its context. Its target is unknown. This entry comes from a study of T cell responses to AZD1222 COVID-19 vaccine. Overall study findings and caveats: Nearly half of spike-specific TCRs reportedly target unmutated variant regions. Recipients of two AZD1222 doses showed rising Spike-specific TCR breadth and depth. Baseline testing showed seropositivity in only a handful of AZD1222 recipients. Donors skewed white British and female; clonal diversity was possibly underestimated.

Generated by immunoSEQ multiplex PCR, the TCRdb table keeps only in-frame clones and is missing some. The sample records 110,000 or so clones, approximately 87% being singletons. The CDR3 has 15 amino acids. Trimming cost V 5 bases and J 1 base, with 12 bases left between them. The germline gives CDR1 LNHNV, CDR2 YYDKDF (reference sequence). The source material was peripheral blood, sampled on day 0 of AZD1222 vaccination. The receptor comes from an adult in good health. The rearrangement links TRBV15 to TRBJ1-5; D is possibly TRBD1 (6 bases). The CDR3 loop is CATSPRTGSNQPQHF. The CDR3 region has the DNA TGTGCCACCAGCCCCCGAACAGGGAGCAATCAGCCCCAGCATTTT.